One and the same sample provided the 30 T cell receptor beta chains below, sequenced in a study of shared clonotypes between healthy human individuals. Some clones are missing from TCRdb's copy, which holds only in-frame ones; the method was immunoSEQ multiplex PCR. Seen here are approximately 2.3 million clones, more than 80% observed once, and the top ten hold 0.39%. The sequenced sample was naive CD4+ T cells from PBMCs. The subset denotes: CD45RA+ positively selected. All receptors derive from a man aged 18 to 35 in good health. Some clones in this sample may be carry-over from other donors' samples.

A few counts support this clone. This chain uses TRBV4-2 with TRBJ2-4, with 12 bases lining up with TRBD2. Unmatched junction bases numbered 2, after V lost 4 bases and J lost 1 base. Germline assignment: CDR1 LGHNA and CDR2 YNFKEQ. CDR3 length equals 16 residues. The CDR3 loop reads CASSPLAGGAKNIQYF. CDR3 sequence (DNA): TGTGCCAGCAGCCCTCTAGCGGGAGGGGCCAAAAACATTCAGTACTTC.

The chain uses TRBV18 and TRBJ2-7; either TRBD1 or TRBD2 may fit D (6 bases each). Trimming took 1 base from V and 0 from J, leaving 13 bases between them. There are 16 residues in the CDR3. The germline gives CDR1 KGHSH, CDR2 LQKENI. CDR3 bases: TGTGCCAGCTCACCACAGGGGGGCCTGAGCTCCTACGAGCAGTACTTC. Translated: CASSPQGGLSSYEQYF.

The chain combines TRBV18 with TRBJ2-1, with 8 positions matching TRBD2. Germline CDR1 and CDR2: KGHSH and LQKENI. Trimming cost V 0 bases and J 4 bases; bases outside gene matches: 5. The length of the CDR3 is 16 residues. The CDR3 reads CASSPPTSGVYNEQFF. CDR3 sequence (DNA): TGTGCCAGCTCACCACCTACTAGCGGAGTATACAATGAGCAGTTCTTC.

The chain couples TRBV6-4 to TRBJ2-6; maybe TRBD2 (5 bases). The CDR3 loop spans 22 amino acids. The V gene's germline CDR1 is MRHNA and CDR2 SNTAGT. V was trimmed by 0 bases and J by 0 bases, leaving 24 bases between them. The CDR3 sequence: CASSDSFWAGLFDLSGANVLTF. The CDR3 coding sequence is TGTGCCAGCAGTGACTCGTTCTGGGCGGGCCTTTTCGACCTCTCTGGGGCCAACGTCCTGACTTTC.

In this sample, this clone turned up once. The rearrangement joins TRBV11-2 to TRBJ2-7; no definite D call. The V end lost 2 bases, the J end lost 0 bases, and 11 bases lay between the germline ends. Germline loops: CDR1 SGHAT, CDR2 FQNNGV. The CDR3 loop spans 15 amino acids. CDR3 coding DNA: TGTGCCAGCAGCTTACGTATTGACGGCTCCTACGAGCAGTACTTC. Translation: CASSLRIDGSYEQYF.

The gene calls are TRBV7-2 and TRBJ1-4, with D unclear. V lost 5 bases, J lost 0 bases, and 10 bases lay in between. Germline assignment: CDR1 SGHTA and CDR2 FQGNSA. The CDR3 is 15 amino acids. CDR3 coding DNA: TGTGCCAGCAGCATCAGATCAACAACTAATGAAAAACTGTTTTTT. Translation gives CASSIRSTTNEKLFF.

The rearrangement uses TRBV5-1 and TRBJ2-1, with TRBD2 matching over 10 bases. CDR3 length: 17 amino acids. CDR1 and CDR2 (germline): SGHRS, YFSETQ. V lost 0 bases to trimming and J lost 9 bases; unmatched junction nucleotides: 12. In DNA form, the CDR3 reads TGCGCCAGCAGCTTGGCCGGCGGTAGCGGGAGGTTGGGTGAGCAGTTCTTC. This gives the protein CASSLAGGSGRLGEQFF.

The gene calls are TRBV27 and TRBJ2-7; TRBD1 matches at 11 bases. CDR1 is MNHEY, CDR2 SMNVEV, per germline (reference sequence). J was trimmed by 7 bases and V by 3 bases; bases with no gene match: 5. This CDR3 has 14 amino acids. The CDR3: CASSFRDRGAEQYF. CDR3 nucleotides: TGTGCCAGCAGTTTTCGGGACAGGGGGGCAGAGCAGTACTTC.

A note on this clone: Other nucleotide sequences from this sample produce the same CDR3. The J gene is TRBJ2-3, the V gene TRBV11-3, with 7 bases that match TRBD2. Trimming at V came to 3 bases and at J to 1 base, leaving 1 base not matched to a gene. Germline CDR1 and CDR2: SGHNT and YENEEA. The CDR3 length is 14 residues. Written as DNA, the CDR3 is TGTGCCAGCAGCTTGGCGGGGGGCACAGATACGCAGTATTTT. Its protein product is CASSLAGGTDTQYF.

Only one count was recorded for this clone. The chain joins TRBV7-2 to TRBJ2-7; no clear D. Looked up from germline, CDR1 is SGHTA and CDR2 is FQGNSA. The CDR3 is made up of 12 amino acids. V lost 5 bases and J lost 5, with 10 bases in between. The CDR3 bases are TGTGCCAGCAGCCTCCGTTGGAACGAGCAGTACTTC. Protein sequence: CASSLRWNEQYF.

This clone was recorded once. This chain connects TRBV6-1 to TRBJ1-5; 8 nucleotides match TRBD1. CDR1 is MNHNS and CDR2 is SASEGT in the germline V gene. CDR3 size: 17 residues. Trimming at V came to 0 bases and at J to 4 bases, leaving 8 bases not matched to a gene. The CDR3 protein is CASSEALWTGKNQPQHF. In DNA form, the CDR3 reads TGTGCCAGCAGTGAAGCGCTCTGGACAGGGAAAAATCAGCCCCAGCATTTT.

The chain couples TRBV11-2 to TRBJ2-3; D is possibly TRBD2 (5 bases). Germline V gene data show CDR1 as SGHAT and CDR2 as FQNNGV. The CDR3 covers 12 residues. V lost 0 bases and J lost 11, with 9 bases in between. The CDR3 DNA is TGTGCCAGCAGCTTAGAAGTTGCGGGGCAGTATTTT. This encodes CASSLEVAGQYF. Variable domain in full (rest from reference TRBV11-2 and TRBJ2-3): EAGVAQSPRYKIIEKRQSVAFWCNPISGHATLYWYQQILGQGPKLLIQFQNNGVVDDSQLPKDRFSAERLKGVDSTLKIQPAKLEDSAVYLCASSLEVAGQYFGPGTRLTVL.

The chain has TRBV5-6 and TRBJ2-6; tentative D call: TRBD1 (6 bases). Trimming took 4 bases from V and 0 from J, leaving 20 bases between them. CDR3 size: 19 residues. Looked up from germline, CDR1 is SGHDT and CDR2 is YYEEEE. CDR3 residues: CASSPAPGGQLSGANVLTF. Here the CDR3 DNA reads TGTGCCAGCAGCCCCGCTCCGGGTGGACAGCTCTCTGGGGCCAACGTCCTGACTTTC.

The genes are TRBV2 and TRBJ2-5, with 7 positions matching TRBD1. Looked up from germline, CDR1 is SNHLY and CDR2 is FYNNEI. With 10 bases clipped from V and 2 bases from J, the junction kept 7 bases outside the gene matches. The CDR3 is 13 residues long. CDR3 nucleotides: TGTGCCACCCACCGGGACAGACAAGAGACCCAGTACTTC. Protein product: CATHRDRQETQYF.

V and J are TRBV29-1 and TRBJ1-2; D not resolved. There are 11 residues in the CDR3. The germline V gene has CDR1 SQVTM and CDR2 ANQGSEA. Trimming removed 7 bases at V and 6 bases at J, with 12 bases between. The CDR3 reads CSAKREDGYTF. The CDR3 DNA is TGCAGCGCGAAGAGGGAAGATGGCTACACCTTC. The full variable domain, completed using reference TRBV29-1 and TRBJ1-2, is SAVISQKPSRDICQRGTSLTIQCQVDSQVTMMFWYRQQPGQSLTLIATANQGSEATYESGFVIDKFPISRPNLTFSTLTVSNMSPEDSSIYLCSAKREDGYTFGSGTRLTVV.

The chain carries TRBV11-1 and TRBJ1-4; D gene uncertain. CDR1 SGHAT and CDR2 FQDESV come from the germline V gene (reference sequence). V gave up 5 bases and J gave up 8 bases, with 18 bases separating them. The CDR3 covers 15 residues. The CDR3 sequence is CASSQTRGIPEKLFF. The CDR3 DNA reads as TGTGCCAGCAGCCAAACCCGCGGCATACCAGAAAAACTGTTTTTT.

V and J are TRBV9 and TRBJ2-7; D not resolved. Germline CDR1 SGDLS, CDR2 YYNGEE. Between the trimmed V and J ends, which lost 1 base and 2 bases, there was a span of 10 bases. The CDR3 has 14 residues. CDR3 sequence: CASSVISDTYEQYF. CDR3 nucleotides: TGTGCCAGCAGCGTAATTTCAGACACCTACGAGCAGTACTTC. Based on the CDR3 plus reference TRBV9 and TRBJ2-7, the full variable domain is DSGVTQTPKHLITATGQRVTLRCSPRSGDLSVYWYQQSLDQGLQFLIQYYNGEERAKGNILERFSAQQFPDLHSELNLSSLELGDSALYFCASSVISDTYEQYFGPGTRLTVT.

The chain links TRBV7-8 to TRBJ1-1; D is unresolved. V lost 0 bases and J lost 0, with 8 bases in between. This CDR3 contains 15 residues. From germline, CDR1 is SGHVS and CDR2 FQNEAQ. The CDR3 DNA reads TGTGCCAGCAGCTTAGCGTCGAGCGTGAACACTGAAGCTTTCTTT. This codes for CASSLASSVNTEAFF.

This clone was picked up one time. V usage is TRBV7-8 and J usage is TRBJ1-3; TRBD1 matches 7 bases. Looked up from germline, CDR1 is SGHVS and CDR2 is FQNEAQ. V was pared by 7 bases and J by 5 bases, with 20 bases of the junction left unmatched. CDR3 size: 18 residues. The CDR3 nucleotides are TGTGCCAGCACGACCACCCATTGGAGACAGGGCATCCGAAACACCATATATTTT. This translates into CASTTTHWRQGIRNTIYF.

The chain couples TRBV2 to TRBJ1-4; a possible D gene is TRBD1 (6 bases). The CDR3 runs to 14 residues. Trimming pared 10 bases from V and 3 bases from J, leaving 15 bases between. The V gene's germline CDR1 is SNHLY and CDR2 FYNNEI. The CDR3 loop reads CATRTGLANEKLFF. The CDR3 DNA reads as TGTGCCACCCGCACAGGGTTGGCTAATGAAAAACTGTTTTTT.

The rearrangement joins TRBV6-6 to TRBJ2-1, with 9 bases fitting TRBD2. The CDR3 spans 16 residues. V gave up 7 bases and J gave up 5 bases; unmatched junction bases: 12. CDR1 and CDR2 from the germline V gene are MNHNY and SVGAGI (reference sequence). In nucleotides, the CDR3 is TGTGCCAGCACCAAACGACTAGCGGACCCCGACAATGAGCAGTTCTTC. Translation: CASTKRLADPDNEQFF.

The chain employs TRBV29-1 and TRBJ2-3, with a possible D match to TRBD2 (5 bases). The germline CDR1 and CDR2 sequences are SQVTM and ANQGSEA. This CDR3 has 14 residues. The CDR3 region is CSYSEGGITDTQYF. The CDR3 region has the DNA TGCAGTTATTCAGAGGGCGGAATCACAGATACGCAGTATTTT.

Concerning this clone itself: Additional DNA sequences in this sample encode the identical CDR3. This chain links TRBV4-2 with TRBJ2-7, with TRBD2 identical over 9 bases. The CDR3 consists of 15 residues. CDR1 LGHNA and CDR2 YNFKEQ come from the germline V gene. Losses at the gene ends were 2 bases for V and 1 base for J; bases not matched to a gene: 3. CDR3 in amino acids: CASSQRAGGSYEQYF. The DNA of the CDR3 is TGTGCCAGCAGCCAACGAGCGGGAGGTTCCTACGAGCAGTACTTC.

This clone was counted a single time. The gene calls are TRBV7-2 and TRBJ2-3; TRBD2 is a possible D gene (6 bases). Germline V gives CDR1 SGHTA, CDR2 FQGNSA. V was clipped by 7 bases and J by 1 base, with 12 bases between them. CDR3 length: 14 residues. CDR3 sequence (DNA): TGTGCCAGCAAAACTAGCCCAGGCACAGATACGCAGTATTTT. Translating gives CASKTSPGTDTQYF.

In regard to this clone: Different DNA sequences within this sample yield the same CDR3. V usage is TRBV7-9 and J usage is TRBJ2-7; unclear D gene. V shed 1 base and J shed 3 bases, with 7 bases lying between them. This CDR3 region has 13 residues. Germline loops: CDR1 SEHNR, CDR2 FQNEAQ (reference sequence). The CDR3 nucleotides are TGTGCCAGCAGCTTAGGACAAGACTACGAGCAGTACTTC. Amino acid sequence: CASSLGQDYEQYF.

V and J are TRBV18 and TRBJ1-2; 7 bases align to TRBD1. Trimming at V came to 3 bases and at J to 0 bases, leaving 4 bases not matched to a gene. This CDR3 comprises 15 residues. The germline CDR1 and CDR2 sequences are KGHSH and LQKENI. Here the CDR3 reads CASSPEGQSNYGYTF. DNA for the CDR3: TGTGCCAGCTCACCTGAGGGACAGTCTAACTATGGCTACACCTTC.

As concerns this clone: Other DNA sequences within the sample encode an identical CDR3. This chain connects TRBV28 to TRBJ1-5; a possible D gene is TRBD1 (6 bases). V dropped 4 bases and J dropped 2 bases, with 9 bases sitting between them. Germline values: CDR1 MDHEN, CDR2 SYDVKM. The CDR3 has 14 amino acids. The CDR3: CASSSPGGNQPQHF. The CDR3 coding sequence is TGTGCCAGCAGTTCCCCAGGGGGCAATCAGCCCCAGCATTTT.

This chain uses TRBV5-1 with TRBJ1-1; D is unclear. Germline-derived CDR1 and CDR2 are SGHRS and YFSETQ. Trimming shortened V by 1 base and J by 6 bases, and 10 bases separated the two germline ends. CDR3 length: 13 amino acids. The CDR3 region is CASSLSGSPEAFF. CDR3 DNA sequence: TGCGCCAGCAGCTTGTCTGGGTCCCCTGAAGCTTTCTTT.

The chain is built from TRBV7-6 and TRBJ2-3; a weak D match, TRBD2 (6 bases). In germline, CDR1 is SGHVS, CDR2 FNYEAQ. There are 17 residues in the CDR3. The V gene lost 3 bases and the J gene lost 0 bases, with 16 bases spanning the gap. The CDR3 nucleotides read TGTGCCAGCAGCTTCGGATCCGCGGGAATTAGCACAGATACGCAGTATTTT. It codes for CASSFGSAGISTDTQYF.

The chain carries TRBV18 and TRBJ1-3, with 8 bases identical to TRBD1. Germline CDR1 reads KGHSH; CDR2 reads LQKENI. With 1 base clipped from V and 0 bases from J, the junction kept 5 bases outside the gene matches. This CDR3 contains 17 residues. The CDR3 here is CASSPLRTGSSGNTIYF. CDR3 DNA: TGTGCCAGCTCACCACTCAGGACAGGGTCCTCTGGAAACACCATATATTTT.